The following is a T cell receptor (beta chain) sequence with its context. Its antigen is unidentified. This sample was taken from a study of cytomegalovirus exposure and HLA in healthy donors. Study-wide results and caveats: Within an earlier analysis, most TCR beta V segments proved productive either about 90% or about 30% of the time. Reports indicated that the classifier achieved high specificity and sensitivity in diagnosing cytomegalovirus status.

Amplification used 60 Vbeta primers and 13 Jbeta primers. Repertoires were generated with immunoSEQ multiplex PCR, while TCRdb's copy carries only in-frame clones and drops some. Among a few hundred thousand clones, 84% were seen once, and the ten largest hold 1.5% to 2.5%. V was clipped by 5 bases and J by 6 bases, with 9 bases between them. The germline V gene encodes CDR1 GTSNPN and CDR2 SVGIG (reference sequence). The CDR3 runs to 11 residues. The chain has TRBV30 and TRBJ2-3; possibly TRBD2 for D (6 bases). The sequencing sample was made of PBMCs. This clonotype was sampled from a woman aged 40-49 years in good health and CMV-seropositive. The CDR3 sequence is CAWALADTQYF. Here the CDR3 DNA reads TGTGCCTGGGCTCTAGCGGATACGCAGTATTTT.